The 23 T cell receptor beta chains below all came from one sample that was sequenced in a study of liver allograft versus peripheral blood T cells. Study summary: Intrahepatic T cell receptor repertoires from transplanted livers were compared against repertoires in recipients' peripheral blood.

TCRdb re-called the reads with MiXCR, one entry per CDR3 protein. The table includes over 10,000 distinct CDR3 sequences, 25% to 30% detected once. These receptors originate from a human patient who had a liver transplant. Some T cells may arise from the graft donor.

This rearrangement joins TRBV12-3 or TRBV12-4 to TRBJ1-2, with TRBD1 matching 10 bases. This CDR3 is built from 15 residues. Germline trimming cut 5 bases from V and 6 bases from J; bases unmatched to any gene: 9. The CDR3 DNA reads as TGTGCCAGCAGTCCTCGAAACGGACAGGGGGATGGCTACACCTTC. Protein: CASSPRNGQGDGYTF.

This chain joins TRBV2 and TRBJ1-3; tentative D call: TRBD1 (5 bases). Trimming took off 7 bases at V and 0 bases at J, with 16 bases between the two ends. The germline CDR1 and CDR2 sequences are SNHLY and FYNNEI. The CDR3 extends over 16 amino acids. The CDR3 sequence: CASTEGRASSGNTIYF. In nucleotides, the CDR3 is TGTGCCAGCACCGAGGGGCGGGCGAGCTCTGGAAACACCATATATTTT. The full variable domain, its missing parts supplied by reference TRBV2 and TRBJ1-3, is EPEVTQTPSHQVTQMGQEVILRCVPISNHLYFYWYRQILGQKVEFLVSFYNNEISEKSEIFDDQFSVERPDGSNFTLKIRSTKLEDSAMYFCASTEGRASSGNTIYFGEGSWLTVV.

Only a few counts were recorded for this clonotype. This chain connects TRBV6-5 to TRBJ2-3; D ambiguous. Trimming took 0 bases from V and 2 from J, leaving 9 bases between them. CDR1 is MNHEY and CDR2 is SVGAGI in the germline V gene. The length of the CDR3 is 15 residues. The CDR3 loop is CASSYSGRLTDTQYF. CDR3 nucleotide sequence: TGTGCCAGCAGTTACTCTGGGCGGCTCACAGATACGCAGTATTTT.

The rearrangement links TRBV6-6 to TRBJ2-7; weak D call: TRBD1 (6 bases). This CDR3 has 12 residues. Trimming pared 6 bases from V and 2 bases from J, leaving 8 bases between. Germline V gene lookup returns CDR1 MNHNY and CDR2 SVGAGI (reference sequence). The CDR3 sequence is CASRGGTYEQYF. Written as DNA, the CDR3 is TGTGCCAGCAGAGGGGGTACCTACGAGCAGTACTTC.

The chain is built from TRBV24-1 and TRBJ1-1; 8 nucleotides match TRBD1. The CDR3 is 12 residues long. Germline CDR1 is KGHDR and CDR2 is SFDVKD. J was trimmed by 10 bases and V by 4 bases; bases with no gene match: 4. This CDR3 is CATSDPDRGAFF. The CDR3 DNA reads TGTGCCACCAGTGACCCCGACAGGGGAGCTTTCTTT.

This clonotype is medium-sized. This chain uses TRBV6-1 with TRBJ2-3, with TRBD2 matching over 12 bases. Germline CDR1 MNHNS, CDR2 SASEGT. With V trimmed by 7 bases and J by 5 bases, 13 bases remained unmatched. This CDR3 contains 17 residues. CDR3 DNA sequence: TGTGCCAGCATCTCGACCGGACTAGCGGGAACGTTAGATACGCAGTATTTT. Residues: CASISTGLAGTLDTQYF.

This clonotype was counted a few times. This rearrangement joins TRBV5-4 to TRBJ1-6; D remains unclear. The CDR3 extends over 17 amino acids. The germline gives CDR1 SGHNT, CDR2 YYREEE (reference sequence). The V end lost 2 bases, the J end lost 6 bases, and 18 bases lay between the germline ends. The CDR3 region is CASSFGSPGNSNSPLHF. DNA of the CDR3: TGTGCCAGCAGCTTTGGATCTCCCGGGAACAGTAATTCACCCCTCCACTTT.

This clonotype has just a few counts. The rearrangement joins TRBV12-3 or TRBV12-4 to TRBJ1-1; D call uncertain. The CDR3 has 12 residues. Deletions cut 4 bases from V and 7 bases from J, with 10 bases between. The CDR3, as DNA: TGTGCCAGCAGTTATAGGAGGAGTGAAGCTTTCTTT. Its protein is CASSYRRSEAFF.

This clonotype is medium-sized by share. The rearrangement links TRBV18 to TRBJ1-1, with D hard to call. V was cut by 3 bases and J by 2 bases, with 7 bases left in between. The germline gives CDR1 KGHSH, CDR2 LQKENI. The CDR3 extends over 13 amino acids. CDR3 bases: TGTGCCAGCTCACCTGTTGTAAACACTGAAGCTTTCTTT. Encoded protein: CASSPVVNTEAFF. Together with reference TRBV18 and TRBJ1-1, the CDR3 gives the full variable domain: NAGVMQNPRHLVRRRGQEARLRCSPMKGHSHVYWYRQLPEEGLKFMVYLQKENIIDESGMPKERFSAEFPKEGPSILRIQQVVRGDSAAYFCASSPVVNTEAFFGQGTRLTVV.

The chain combines TRBV30 with TRBJ1-5; TRBD1 agrees at 9 bases. The CDR3 runs 15 residues. V shed 5 bases and J 6 bases; nucleotides not matched to a gene: 11. Germline-derived CDR1 and CDR2 are GTSNPN and SVGIG (reference sequence). The CDR3 sequence is CAWGAGTGSGQPQHF. DNA of the CDR3: TGTGCCTGGGGGGCAGGGACAGGGAGCGGTCAGCCCCAGCATTTT.

Worth noting for this clonotype: A read error may account for a junction end that differs from germline. This chain links TRBV24-1 with TRBJ2-7, with D hard to call. CDR1 KGHDR and CDR2 SFDVKD come from the germline V gene. The CDR3 contains 10 residues. The CDR3 nucleotides read TGTGCCACCCCAGGATACGGGCAGTACTTC. This codes for CATPGYGQYF.

The V gene is TRBV27, the J gene TRBJ2-7; D is undetermined. This CDR3 region has 12 residues. The V end lost 7 bases, the J end lost 6 bases, and 13 bases lay between the germline ends. Germline loops: CDR1 MNHEY, CDR2 SMNVEV (reference sequence). Here the CDR3 DNA reads TGTGCCAGCACTGACTCGGAACGCGAGCAGTACTTC. This sequence encodes CASTDSEREQYF.

The chain couples TRBV28 to TRBJ1-4; 7 nucleotides line up with TRBD1. The CDR3 runs to 14 residues. The V and J ends lost 4 bases and 7 bases, in that order; junction bases with no gene match: 6. Germline V gene data show CDR1 as MDHEN and CDR2 as SYDVKM. CDR3 protein: CASSSDREGEKLFF. The CDR3 bases are TGTGCCAGCAGTTCCGACAGGGAGGGTGAAAAACTGTTTTTT. Drawing the rest from reference TRBV28 and TRBJ1-4, the complete variable domain is DVKVTQSSRYLVKRTGEKVFLECVQDMDHENMFWYRQDPGLGLRLIYFSYDVKMKEKGDIPEGYSVSREKKERFSLILESASTNQTSMYLCASSSDREGEKLFFGSGTQLSVL.

The chain combines TRBV19 with TRBJ1-2, with 9 positions matching TRBD1. J gave up 3 bases and V 7 bases, and 12 bases lay outside the gene matches. Per germline, CDR1 LNHDA and CDR2 SQIVND (reference sequence). The CDR3 totals 16 residues. CDR3 in amino acids: CASTPLNRGLDYGYTF. The DNA for the CDR3 is TGTGCCAGTACCCCACTTAACAGGGGGCTCGACTATGGCTACACCTTC.

V and J are TRBV14 and TRBJ1-6; D gene uncertain. With 1 base removed from V and 11 bases from J, the gap between germline ends came to 15 bases. Per germline, CDR1 SGHDN and CDR2 FVKESK. The CDR3 extends over 15 amino acids. CDR3 DNA: TGTGCCAGCAGCCAAGTAGGAGGGAGTGGGACACCCCTCCACTTT. This codes for CASSQVGGSGTPLHF.

This clonotype was counted a few times. The rearrangement joins TRBV7-9 to TRBJ1-1, with TRBD1 matching 7 bases. This CDR3 has 15 residues. V was pared by 4 bases and J by 5 bases, with 10 bases of the junction left unmatched. Germline V gene data show CDR1 as SEHNR and CDR2 as FQNEAQ (reference sequence). Here the CDR3 reads CASSSDRAGRTEAFF. The CDR3 nucleotides are TGTGCCAGCAGCTCAGACAGGGCTGGTCGGACTGAAGCTTTCTTT.

The J gene is TRBJ1-4, the V gene TRBV19; 10 bases match TRBD1. Trimming at V came to 5 bases and at J to 8 bases, leaving 5 bases not matched to a gene. The CDR3 is 14 amino acids. Germline CDR1 is LNHDA and CDR2 is SQIVND (reference sequence). DNA of the CDR3: TGTGCCAGTAGTCAGGGACAGGGGAAAGAAAAACTGTTTTTT. Its protein product is CASSQGQGKEKLFF.

This clonotype was observed a handful of times. V usage is TRBV28 and J usage is TRBJ1-2; D gene unclear. Per germline, CDR1 MDHEN and CDR2 SYDVKM. This CDR3 region has 16 residues. Between the trimmed V and J ends, which lost 6 bases and 6 bases, there was a span of 23 bases. Here the CDR3 reads CASSLATGRESNGYTF. In DNA form, the CDR3 reads TGTGCCAGCAGCCTAGCTACGGGGAGGGAATCGAATGGCTACACCTTC.

Sample share makes this clonotype medium-sized. The chain couples TRBV19 to TRBJ2-7, with 7 bases that match TRBD1. With V trimmed by 4 bases and J by 4 bases, 7 bases remained unmatched. The CDR3 is 14 residues long. From germline, CDR1 is LNHDA and CDR2 SQIVND (reference sequence). For the CDR3, the DNA is TGTGCCAGTAGTACCCGACAGGGAGAATACGAGCAGTACTTC. It is translated as CASSTRQGEYEQYF.

Regarding this clonotype: This likely stems from a read error, as it lies one base from a far larger clone. V usage is TRBV6-6 and J usage is TRBJ2-6; tentative D call: TRBD1 (5 bases). The V gene's germline CDR1 is MNHNY and CDR2 SVGAGI (reference sequence). There are 16 residues in the CDR3. The CDR3 region is CASSYSPGSGASVLTF. Here the CDR3 DNA reads TGTGCCAGCAGTTACTCGCCAGGGTCTGGGGCCAGCGTCCTGACTTTC.

The rearrangement joins TRBV7-9 to TRBJ1-2, with a possible D match to TRBD1 (5 bases). The germline gives CDR1 SEHNR, CDR2 FQNEAQ (reference sequence). The V gene lost 8 bases and the J gene lost 6 bases, with 13 bases spanning the gap. The CDR3 length is 12 residues. The CDR3 loop is CASGGGWDGYTF. In DNA, the CDR3 is TGTGCCAGCGGCGGGGGGTGGGATGGCTACACCTTC.

Relative to its sample, this clonotype is medium-sized (0.01 to 0.1%). The chain combines TRBV10-3 with TRBJ2-3; 12 nucleotides match TRBD2. From germline, CDR1 is ENHRY and CDR2 SYGVKD. With 9 bases clipped from V and 4 bases from J, the junction kept 5 bases outside the gene matches. The CDR3 extends over 14 amino acids. The CDR3 nucleotides are TGTGCCATTCATTCTAGCGGGGGGGCAGATACGCAGTATTTT. This translates into CAIHSSGGADTQYF.

This clonotype was recorded a few times. The genes are TRBV28 and TRBJ1-1; D unclear. The CDR3 totals 13 residues. V lost 3 bases to trimming and J lost 2 bases, with 7 bases between them. Germline V gene sequence: CDR1 MDHEN, CDR2 SYDVKM. This chain's CDR3 is CASSLTGNTEAFF. For the CDR3, the DNA is TGTGCCAGCAGTTTGACGGGAAACACTGAAGCTTTCTTT.